Each of the 27 T cell receptor beta chains below was sequenced from the same sample in a study of cytomegalovirus exposure and HLA in healthy donors. Primers for the PCR totalled 60 Vbeta and 13 Jbeta. Data came from immunoSEQ multiplex PCR; TCRdb stores just in-frame clones and leaves some out. The sample carries tens of thousands of clones, 50% recorded once. The specimen sequenced was PBMCs. The receptors stem from a human donor in good health.

The chain combines TRBV6-5 with TRBJ1-1; D may be TRBD1 (5 bases). Trimming cost V 6 bases and J 7 bases, with 15 bases left between them. Germline CDR1 is MNHEY and CDR2 is SVGAGI. The CDR3 extends over 13 amino acids. The CDR3 bases are TGTGCCAGCAGCTACGAGGCGGGGCTTGAAGCTTTCTTT. Its protein is CASSYEAGLEAFF.

The V gene is TRBV5-1, the J gene TRBJ1-2; D is uncertain. Germline values: CDR1 SGHRS, CDR2 YFSETQ. CDR3 length: 16 residues. The V gene lost 2 bases and the J gene lost 2 bases, with 16 bases spanning the gap. The DNA of the CDR3 is TGCGCCAGCAGCTTTGCGGGGAGAGGGCCAAACTATGGCTACACCTTC. This sequence encodes CASSFAGRGPNYGYTF. Full variable domain (remainder filled in from reference TRBV5-1 and TRBJ1-2): KAGVTQTPRYLIKTRGQQVTLSCSPISGHRSVSWYQQTPGQGLQFLFEYFSETQRNKGNFPGRFSGRQFSNSRSEMNVSTLELGDSALYLCASSFAGRGPNYGYTFGSGTRLTVV.

This sequence joins TRBV5-1 and TRBJ2-2; the D gene is possibly TRBD1 (5 bases). The CDR3 is 14 residues long. V lost 5 bases and J lost 5, with 13 bases in between. The V gene's germline CDR1 is SGHRS and CDR2 YFSETQ. The DNA for the CDR3 is TGCGCCAGCAGTCAAAGGGGAAAGACCGGGGAGCTGTTTTTT. This sequence encodes CASSQRGKTGELFF.

The chain is built from TRBV7-2 and TRBJ1-2; maybe TRBD1 (5 bases). Trimming pared 8 bases from V and 8 bases from J, leaving 21 bases between. The CDR3 is 14 residues long. Germline V lookup: CDR1 SGHTA, CDR2 FQGNSA. CDR3 residues: CASSEGPLMGGYTF. The CDR3 DNA is TGTGCCAGCTCGGAGGGACCACTAATGGGAGGCTACACCTTC.

This clone was detected only a few times. J is TRBJ2-3 and V is TRBV18; 12 bases agree with TRBD2. J gave up 2 bases and V 3 bases, and 6 bases lay outside the gene matches. In germline, CDR1 is KGHSH, CDR2 LQKENI. This CDR3 region has 17 residues. The CDR3, as DNA: TGTGCCAGCTCACCGTACGGACTAGCGGGACCCACAGATACGCAGTATTTT. This sequence encodes CASSPYGLAGPTDTQYF.

The chain couples TRBV6-6 to TRBJ2-3; 14 bases are shared with TRBD2. The CDR3 is made up of 16 amino acids. The germline CDR1 and CDR2 sequences are MNHNY and SVGAGI (reference sequence). With 7 bases clipped from V and 4 bases from J, the junction kept 7 bases outside the gene matches. CDR3 residues: CASTKGLAGAPDTQYF. CDR3 DNA: TGTGCCAGCACTAAGGGACTAGCGGGAGCGCCAGATACGCAGTATTTT.

This chain uses TRBV2 with TRBJ1-4; 7 nucleotides agree with TRBD1. Germline assignment: CDR1 SNHLY and CDR2 FYNNEI. Losses at the gene ends were 6 bases for V and 7 bases for J; bases not matched to a gene: 8. The CDR3 has 14 residues. The DNA of the CDR3 is TGTGCCAGCAGAGGGACAGCCTGGAGTGAAAAACTGTTTTTT. As protein: CASRGTAWSEKLFF.

This chain uses TRBV27 with TRBJ2-3, with 9 bases aligning to TRBD1. This CDR3 has 17 residues. Germline CDR1 reads MNHEY; CDR2 reads SMNVEV (reference sequence). Trimming took 1 base from V and 1 from J; bases not matched to a gene: 6. CDR3 sequence: CASSLLARDRGTDTQYF. The DNA of the CDR3 is TGTGCCAGCAGTTTATTAGCGCGGGACAGGGGCACAGATACGCAGTATTTT.

This clone appeared a few times. The chain couples TRBV9 to TRBJ1-4; 8 bases map to TRBD1. There are 16 residues in the CDR3. J gave up 4 bases and V 0 bases, and 5 bases lay outside the gene matches. Germline V CDR1 and CDR2: SGDLS, YYNGEE. This chain's CDR3 is CASSVGQGADNEKLFF. As DNA, the CDR3 is TGTGCCAGCAGCGTAGGTCAGGGGGCGGATAATGAAAAACTGTTTTTT.

The rearrangement links TRBV5-5 to TRBJ2-2; 7 bases agree with TRBD2. This CDR3 is built from 14 residues. From germline, CDR1 is SGHKS and CDR2 YYEKEE (reference sequence). The trim removed 2 bases at V and 7 bases at J, leaving 5 bases unmatched. CDR3: CASSLGGSNGELFF. The CDR3 DNA sequence: TGTGCCAGCAGCTTAGGCGGGAGTAACGGGGAGCTGTTTTTT.

The chain carries TRBV5-1 and TRBJ1-2; 12 bases fit TRBD1. After removal of 4 bases from V and 6 bases from J, the junction contained 4 bases not matched to a gene. Germline assignment: CDR1 SGHRS and CDR2 YFSETQ. This CDR3 contains 14 residues. CDR3 region: CASSPGTGGHGYTF. CDR3 in DNA: TGCGCCAGCAGCCCCGGGACAGGGGGCCATGGCTACACCTTC.

CDR3 sequence: CASKIAGLNTGELFF. CDR3 in DNA: TGCGCCAGCAAGATAGCGGGTCTGAACACCGGGGAGCTGTTTTTT. This chain links TRBV5-1 with TRBJ2-2; 7 bases align to TRBD2. Germline-derived CDR1 and CDR2 are SGHRS and YFSETQ. J gave up 1 base and V 6 bases, and 6 bases lay outside the gene matches. The CDR3 sequence is 15 residues long.

This chain joins TRBV6-5 and TRBJ1-1; D gene uncertain. The germline CDR1 and CDR2 sequences are MNHEY and SVGAGI. V was clipped by 2 bases and J by 8 bases, with 15 bases between them. This CDR3 is 14 amino acids long. CDR3 nucleotides: TGTGCCAGCAGTTACACAGTCCGATCAGTCGAAGCTTTCTTT. This translates into CASSYTVRSVEAFF.

This clone came up a few times. The chain couples TRBV4-2 to TRBJ2-1; a weak D match, TRBD2 (6 bases). Trimming cost V 0 bases and J 1 base, with 10 bases left between them. Germline loops: CDR1 LGHNA, CDR2 YNFKEQ. The CDR3 covers 16 residues. The DNA of the CDR3 is TGTGCCAGCAGCCAAGATGGTAGCGGATCCTACAATGAGCAGTTCTTC. Protein product: CASSQDGSGSYNEQFF.

The rearrangement joins TRBV5-1 to TRBJ1-1, with TRBD1 matching over 11 bases. Germline CDR1 reads SGHRS; CDR2 reads YFSETQ. The CDR3 extends over 15 amino acids. V trimming: 1 base; J trimming: 4 bases; junction bases outside the gene matches: 3. The DNA of the CDR3 is TGCGCCAGCAGCTTGAGGGGACAGGGGGGCACTGAAGCTTTCTTT. Its translation: CASSLRGQGGTEAFF.

Only one count was recorded for this clone. The V gene is TRBV19, the J gene TRBJ1-4, with 7 bases that match TRBD1. The CDR3 runs 15 residues. Germline V gene lookup returns CDR1 LNHDA and CDR2 SQIVND (reference sequence). V shed 6 bases and J 2 bases; nucleotides not matched to a gene: 6. Written as DNA, the CDR3 is TGTGCCAGTAGGAAGAGGGGGCAGACTAATGAAAAACTGTTTTTT. Protein product: CASRKRGQTNEKLFF.

This clone has only a few counts. Other nucleotide sequences from this sample produce the same CDR3. The chain carries TRBV11-3 and TRBJ2-2; D call uncertain. The CDR3 loop spans 15 amino acids. V was cut by 2 bases and J by 3 bases, with 10 bases left in between. Germline CDR1 is SGHNT and CDR2 is YENEEA. The CDR3 is CASSLSNSYTGELFF. The CDR3 nucleotides are TGTGCCAGCAGCTTATCAAACAGCTACACCGGGGAGCTGTTTTTT.

As for this clone: A junction boundary mismatches the germline segment, possibly from a read error. J is TRBJ2-7 and V is TRBV5-5, with TRBD2 matching over 7 bases. This CDR3 contains 15 residues. Germline V gene lookup returns CDR1 SGHKS and CDR2 YYEKEE (reference sequence). This CDR3 reads CARSLWGGEGYEQYF. As DNA, the CDR3 is TGTGCCAGGAGCTTGTGGGGGGGGGAAGGCTACGAGCAGTACTTC.

The rearrangement uses TRBV4-3 and TRBJ2-3; 11 bases line up with TRBD2. Germline V lookup: CDR1 LGHNA, CDR2 YSLEER. The CDR3 is 19 residues long. V was pared by 4 bases and J by 4 bases, with 16 bases of the junction left unmatched. Here the CDR3 reads CASSPYSLLAGGGPDTQYF. The CDR3, as DNA: TGCGCCAGCAGCCCGTACAGTCTTCTAGCGGGGGGCGGTCCAGATACGCAGTATTTT.

This chain links TRBV7-2 with TRBJ2-3; TRBD2 agrees at 8 bases. V shed 6 bases and J 7 bases; nucleotides not matched to a gene: 12. The CDR3 sequence is 15 residues long. Germline CDR1 and CDR2: SGHTA and FQGNSA. The CDR3 region has the DNA TGTGCCAGCAGTCAAAGCGGGGGAGGTATAAATACGCAGTATTTT. As protein: CASSQSGGGINTQYF.

There are a few counts of this clone. This rearrangement joins TRBV6-1 to TRBJ2-1; no reliable D call. Looked up from germline, CDR1 is MNHNS and CDR2 is SASEGT. The V and J ends lost 6 bases and 9 bases respectively, with 15 bases between them. This CDR3 comprises 13 residues. The CDR3 nucleotides are TGTGCCAGCAGCCCGATCGCGCTGAGTGAGCAGTTCTTC. Its translation is CASSPIALSEQFF.

J is TRBJ1-2 and V is TRBV27, with 7 bases that match TRBD1. The germline V gene has CDR1 MNHEY and CDR2 SMNVEV (reference sequence). Unmatched junction bases numbered 4, after V lost 3 bases and J lost 6 bases. This CDR3 comprises 13 residues. The CDR3 nucleotides are TGTGCCAGCAGTTTTAGTACAGGGGATGGCTACACCTTC. It yields the protein CASSFSTGDGYTF.

The V call is TRBV7-3, the J call TRBJ2-1; D is possibly TRBD2 (5 bases). The germline V gene has CDR1 SGHTA and CDR2 FQGTGA. The CDR3 loop spans 15 amino acids. V gave up 4 bases and J gave up 10 bases, with 20 bases separating them. The CDR3 sequence is CASSSQRGSQWEQFF. CDR3 coding DNA: TGTGCCAGCAGCTCGCAACGGGGATCACAATGGGAGCAGTTCTTC.

V gene TRBV29-1 combines with J gene TRBJ2-6; maybe TRBD1 (6 bases). Trimming took 7 bases from V and 1 from J, leaving 17 bases between them. The CDR3 consists of 16 residues. The germline V gene has CDR1 SQVTM and CDR2 ANQGSEA. DNA for the CDR3: TGCAGCGCCACAGGGATAGGACAATCTGGGGCCAACGTCCTGACTTTC. Its protein is CSATGIGQSGANVLTF.

The J gene is TRBJ1-3, the V gene TRBV28, with D possibly TRBD1 on 5 matching bases. Deletions cut 6 bases from V and 0 bases from J, with 9 bases between. The CDR3 extends over 14 amino acids. CDR1 and CDR2 from the germline V gene are MDHEN and SYDVKM. Here the CDR3 reads CASRIQGSGNTIYF. CDR3 sequence (DNA): TGTGCCAGCAGAATCCAGGGCTCTGGAAACACCATATATTTT.

The rearrangement uses TRBV7-2 and TRBJ2-7; 7 nucleotides agree with TRBD2. J gave up 2 bases and V 3 bases, and 10 bases lay outside the gene matches. The CDR3 has 16 amino acids. Germline V CDR1 and CDR2: SGHTA, FQGNSA. CDR3 DNA sequence: TGTGCCAGCAGCTTGAATTCGGCTAGCGGTCCCTACGAGCAGTACTTC. Translation: CASSLNSASGPYEQYF.

The genes are TRBV9 and TRBJ2-1, with a tentative D call TRBD1 (6 bases). From germline, CDR1 is SGDLS and CDR2 YYNGEE. CDR3 length equals 15 residues. The ends were cut back, 2 bases at V and 2 bases at J, with 11 bases in the middle. CDR3: CASSVRWGPYNEQFF. CDR3 nucleotide sequence: TGTGCCAGCAGCGTTCGGTGGGGGCCCTACAATGAGCAGTTCTTC. Full variable domain (remainder filled in from reference TRBV9 and TRBJ2-1): DSGVTQTPKHLITATGQRVTLRCSPRSGDLSVYWYQQSLDQGLQFLIQYYNGEERAKGNILERFSAQQFPDLHSELNLSSLELGDSALYFCASSVRWGPYNEQFFGPGTRLTVL.